The entry below gives a single T cell receptor beta chain sequence along with its context. The antigen is unknown. The data derive from a study of OX40 agonist ivuxolimab in advanced cancers. Whole-study context: Having had anti-PD-1, anti-PD-L1 or anti-CTLA-4 therapy before was allowed, and about 42% had some. Overall study findings and caveats: Clonal expansion was among the lowest in partial responders at 0.1-3.0 mg/kg, especially CD8+.

The V end lost 2 bases, the J end lost 8 bases, and 7 bases lay between the germline ends. Germline values: CDR1 SGHDT, CDR2 YYEEEE. The CDR3 has 11 amino acids. Clones were sequenced by immunoSEQ multiplex PCR, and TCRdb holds only the in-frame ones, with some missing. The table lists approximately 130,000 clones, approximately 90% of them singletons. This clonotype was sampled from an adult with an advanced solid tumor such as melanoma, head and neck, liver or kidney cancer. The chain uses TRBV5-6 and TRBJ1-2, with unresolved D. Sample: CD4+ or CD8+ T cells sorted from blood, taken in a trial of the OX40 agonist ivuxolimab. CDR3 in DNA: TGTGCCAGCAGCTTTGTTGGGGGCTACACCTTC. Its translation: CASSFVGGYTF.